This TCR beta chain originates from a study of PD-L1 blockade in urothelial cancer. Across the whole study: Of 28 to 35 patients, about two dozen were males with bladder-origin urothelial cancer.

Sample time point: pretreatment peripheral blood. V lost 2 bases and J lost 1, with 17 bases in between. Germline loops: CDR1 GTSNPN, CDR2 SVGIG (reference sequence). This CDR3 has 16 residues. TCRdb's table, derived via immunoSEQ multiplex PCR, lists solely in-frame clones and lacks some. The data contain roughly 40,000 clones, roughly 88% of them seen just once; the ten biggest clones take up 20% to 30%. The source material was PBMCs, sampled around atezolizumab (anti-PD-L1) treatment. The J gene is TRBJ1-1, the V gene TRBV30; D is possibly TRBD1 (6 bases). This receptor was obtained from a donor at least 40 years old with urothelial cancer. The CDR3 here is CAWSRLGAAENTEAFF. The CDR3 DNA sequence: TGTGCCTGGAGTAGACTGGGGGCCGCAGAGAACACTGAAGCTTTCTTT.